Sequencing of this TCR beta chain was carried out in a study of graft-versus-host responses after intestinal transplantation. About the study: Induction using anti-thymocyte globulin, followed by tacrolimus and steroids for approximately 3 years, was given to all recipients.

As to this clone: Its antigen is still unknown.

Here immunoSEQ multiplex PCR was the method, and the copy in TCRdb shows in-frame clones only, minus some. The sample contains over 70,000 clones, 94% of which appear only once. Germline V gene sequence: CDR1 MNHEY, CDR2 SMNVEV (reference sequence). V lost 6 bases to trimming and J lost 2 bases, with 9 bases between them. The CDR3 has 13 amino acids. This specimen consisted of unstimulated CD8+ T cells sorted from spleen or lymph node cells, obtained before intestinal transplant. The receptor was isolated from a human donor who received an intestinal transplant. The J gene is TRBJ2-3, the V gene TRBV27; D possibly corresponds to TRBD2 (6 bases). The CDR3 nucleotides read TGTGCCAGCAGGCGGGACTCCACAGATACGCAGTATTTT. Translated: CASRRDSTDTQYF.